One sample yielded the 24 T cell receptor beta chains listed below, sequenced in a study of tumor and adjacent non-tumor tissue in lung cancer. This sample's RNA came from whole unsorted tissue. More than 3 cm separated this lung sample from the edge of the tumor. A modified ARM-PCR protocol with three rounds of nested PCR amplified TCRbeta. TCRdb independently ran MiXCR on the multiplex PCR reads; one entry per CDR3 protein. The data show some 47,000 distinct CDR3 sequences, less than 70% seen once. Sequencing was performed on distant non-tumor lung tissue. These TCRs come from a woman aged 40 to 50 with non-small cell lung cancer.

A single count supports this clonotype. This likely comes from a read error, as the CDR3 has no conserved phenylalanine or tryptophan at its end. The chain is built from TRBV11-2 and TRBJ2-7; the D is unclear. The CDR3 sequence is 14 residues long. V was cut by 1 base and J by 2 bases, with 9 bases left in between. Per germline, CDR1 SGHAT and CDR2 FQNNGV. CDR3 amino acids: CASSLVSDPYEQYL. CDR3 coding DNA: TGTGCCAGCAGCTTAGTCTCAGACCCCTACGAGCAGTACCTC.

Concerning this clonotype itself: One end of the junction varies from germline; a read error may be responsible. The chain carries TRBV11-2 and TRBJ2-3; 10 positions agree with TRBD2. The CDR3 runs 17 residues. CDR1 SGHAT and CDR2 FQNNGV come from the germline V gene. As DNA, the CDR3 is TGTGCCAGCATCTTAATTAAGGCTAGCGGGAGCGTAGATACGCACTATTTT. It encodes CASILIKASGSVDTHYF.

This clonotype showed up just a few times. A read error may be the cause here, since a much bigger clone is one base away. The rearrangement uses TRBV6-5 and TRBJ2-3; 9 bases agree with TRBD1. Per the germline V gene, CDR1 is MNHEY and CDR2 is SVGAGI. V was pared by 6 bases and J by 5 bases, with 9 bases of the junction left unmatched. The CDR3 is made up of 15 amino acids. Written as DNA, the CDR3 is TGTGCCAGCAGGAAGCGGACAGGGGCGGGAGATACGCAGTATTTT. Translating it yields CASRKRTGAGDTQYF.

At least ten counts were recorded for this clonotype. The chain recombines TRBV6-1 with TRBJ2-3; TRBD2 agrees at 12 bases. This CDR3 contains 15 residues. V was clipped by 2 bases and J by 4 bases; unmatched bases: 1. CDR1 is MNHNS and CDR2 is SASEGT in the germline V gene. The CDR3 is CASSELAGGPDTQYF. The CDR3 DNA reads as TGTGCCAGCAGTGAACTAGCGGGAGGGCCAGATACGCAGTATTTT.

V gene TRBV4-1 combines with J gene TRBJ2-5; D not resolved. CDR3 size: 13 residues. Germline assignment: CDR1 MGHRA and CDR2 YSYEKL. Trimming took 5 bases from V and 5 from J, leaving 12 bases between them. The CDR3 DNA reads as TGCGCCAGCAGCTATGGGCCGGAGGAGACCCAGTACTTC. The encoded protein is CASSYGPEETQYF.

Of note for this clonotype: A much larger clone is a single base away; this may be a read error. The V call is TRBV30, the J call TRBJ2-5; D perhaps matches TRBD2 (5 bases). This CDR3 region has 14 residues. Germline V gene sequence: CDR1 GTSNPN, CDR2 SVGIG (reference sequence). The CDR3 coding sequence is TGTGCCTGGAATACTAGAATGGGTAAAGAGATCCAGTACTTC. This codes for CAWNTRMGKEIQYF.

This clonotype was recorded many times. The CDR3 bases are TGCGCCAGCAGCTTAAGGGGGTCCGATGAAAAACTGTTTTTT. Translating gives CASSLRGSDEKLFF. The V and J genes are TRBV5-1 and TRBJ1-4; a weak D match, TRBD1 (6 bases). Trimming shortened V by 2 bases and J by 6 bases, and 11 bases separated the two germline ends. CDR3 length: 14 amino acids. Germline CDR1 is SGHRS and CDR2 is YFSETQ.

This clonotype was seen many times. The chain links TRBV20-1 to TRBJ2-4; 10 nucleotides line up with TRBD1. J gave up 16 bases and V 5 bases, and 8 bases lay outside the gene matches. The CDR3 totals 11 residues. The germline V gene encodes CDR1 DFQATT and CDR2 SNEGSKA (reference sequence). The CDR3 nucleotides read TGCAGTGCTTTCTACCGGGACAGGGGATACTTC. Protein sequence: CSAFYRDRGYF.

This CDR3 is CASSLGGTGVMRYEQYF. CDR3 DNA sequence: TGTGCCAGCAGCTTAGGAGGGACAGGGGTCATGCGCTACGAGCAGTACTTC. This chain joins TRBV11-3 and TRBJ2-7, with TRBD1 matching over 10 bases. This CDR3 is built from 17 residues. With V trimmed by 1 base and J by 3 bases, 9 bases remained unmatched. The germline V gene has CDR1 SGHNT and CDR2 YENEEA.

This clonotype appeared many times. V usage is TRBV6-6 and J usage is TRBJ2-3; 13 positions agree with TRBD2. V shed 5 bases and J 4 bases; nucleotides not matched to a gene: 9. CDR1 is MNHNY, CDR2 SVGAGI, per germline (reference sequence). This CDR3 has 17 residues. The CDR3: CASSLHRTSGGADTQYF. CDR3 in DNA: TGTGCCAGCAGTCTACATAGGACTAGCGGGGGAGCAGATACGCAGTATTTT.

About this clonotype itself: This may come from a read error, since a much larger clone is one base off. The V and J genes are TRBV28 and TRBJ2-5, with D perhaps matching TRBD1 (6 bases). There are 15 residues in the CDR3. Germline CDR1 reads MDHEN; CDR2 reads SYDVKM. The CDR3 DNA sequence: TGTGCCAGCAGTCGCCCAAATGGGGGCCACGGGACCCTGTACTTC. It specifies CASSRPNGGHGTLYF.

This clonotype was found a few times. The junction does not match germline at one end; this may be a read error. This chain links TRBV7-3 with TRBJ1-1, with 7 positions matching TRBD1. Germline loops: CDR1 SGHTA, CDR2 FQGTGA. The CDR3 covers 12 residues. In DNA form, the CDR3 reads TGTGCCAGCAGCTCACCCAGGGGGGTGGTTGTCTTT. Amino acids: CASSSPRGVVVF.

This sequence joins TRBV7-9 and TRBJ2-6; no definite D call. This CDR3 is 16 amino acids long. Germline-derived CDR1 and CDR2 are SEHNR and FQNEAQ (reference sequence). Trimming removed 6 bases from V and 4 bases from J, with 16 bases in between. CDR3: CASRNPLGSGANVLTF. CDR3 nucleotides: TGTGCCAGCAGAAATCCACTGGGATCCGGGGCCAACGTCCTGACTTTC.

This clonotype was seen only once. Sequence at one end of the junction differs from germline and may be a read error. This chain's CDR3 is CASSLASQGSTDMQYF. As DNA, the CDR3 is TGCGCCAGCAGCTTAGCCTCCCAGGGTAGCACAGATATGCAGTATTTT. This chain links TRBV11-2 with TRBJ2-3, with D perhaps TRBD1 (5 bases). The CDR3 is made up of 16 amino acids. Germline V CDR1 and CDR2: SGHAT, FQNNGV. The full variable domain, rest sourced from reference TRBV11-2 and TRBJ2-3, is EAGVAQSPRYKIIEKRQSVAFWCNPISGHATLYWYQQILGQGPKLLIQFQNNGVVDDSQLPKDRFSAERLKGVDSTLKIQPAKLEDSAVYLCASSLASQGSTDMQYFGPGTRLTVL.

This clonotype showed up just a few times. A much larger clone lies one base from this, so it may be a read error. The chain couples TRBV6-1 to TRBJ2-4; D is uncertain. Trimming left V 3 bases short and J 1 base short, with 4 bases between. Per germline, CDR1 MNHNS and CDR2 SASEGT. The CDR3 has 13 amino acids. The DNA for the CDR3 is TGTGCCAGCAGTGACAGGGCCAAAAACATTCAGTACTTC. Amino acid sequence: CASSDRAKNIQYF.

The chain recombines TRBV5-1 with TRBJ1-1, with D possibly matching TRBD1 (5 bases). The V gene's germline CDR1 is SGHRS and CDR2 YFSETQ. The CDR3 has 14 residues. With 5 bases removed from V and 1 base from J, the gap between germline ends came to 12 bases. The chain's CDR3 is CASSQDTRNTEAFF. The CDR3 nucleotides are TGCGCCAGCAGTCAGGACACAAGGAACACTGAAGCTTTCTTT.

With respect to this clonotype: An end of the junction differs from the germline gene, which may be a read error. CDR3 DNA: TGTGCCAGCAAATTAGGGACTAGCGGGGGGGCCTACAATGAGCAGTCCTTC. It yields the protein CASKLGTSGGAYNEQSF. The chain couples TRBV11-2 to TRBJ2-1; 16 bases are shared with TRBD2. The CDR3 spans 17 residues. CDR1 is SGHAT, CDR2 FQNNGV, per germline.

A remark on this clonotype: One end of the junction is discordant with germline, which a read error may explain. This chain joins TRBV2 and TRBJ2-7; the D gene is possibly TRBD2 (5 bases). The CDR3 loop spans 13 amino acids. Germline lookup yields CDR1 SNHLY and CDR2 FYNNEI. The CDR3 DNA sequence: TGTGCCAGTAGCGCAAAGCGGACCTACGATCAGTACTTC. Its protein is CASSAKRTYDQYF.

The sample holds one count of this clonotype. Just one base apart from a much larger clone, this may be a read error. V is TRBV5-6 and J is TRBJ2-1; no clear D. The CDR3 sequence is 13 residues long. Germline CDR1 reads SGHDT; CDR2 reads YYEEEE. CDR3 residues: CAGSLVGRNEQFF. In DNA, the CDR3 is TGTGCCGGCAGCTTGGTCGGTAGAAATGAGCAGTTCTTC.

This clonotype is medium-sized in the sample. The rearrangement joins TRBV11-2 to TRBJ1-1; TRBD1 is a possible D gene (5 bases). The CDR3 runs 15 residues. From germline, CDR1 is SGHAT and CDR2 FQNNGV. Trimming stripped 2 bases from V and 6 bases from J, with 16 bases between. The DNA of the CDR3 is TGTGCCAGCAGCTTATTCCGACAGCTTCAGGCTGAAGCTTTCTTT. Amino acid sequence: CASSLFRQLQAEAFF. Full variable domain (remainder filled in from reference TRBV11-2 and TRBJ1-1): EAGVAQSPRYKIIEKRQSVAFWCNPISGHATLYWYQQILGQGPKLLIQFQNNGVVDDSQLPKDRFSAERLKGVDSTLKIQPAKLEDSAVYLCASSLFRQLQAEAFFGQGTRLTVV.

Remarks on this clonotype: A much more abundant neighbour one base away suggests this may be a read error. The CDR3 nucleotides are TGTGCCATCACCGAGGACAACCGGGGGGCAGATACGCAGTATTTT. It codes for CAITEDNRGADTQYF. The chain couples TRBV10-3 to TRBJ2-3, with 7 bases matching TRBD2. This CDR3 comprises 15 residues. CDR1 is ENHRY, CDR2 SYGVKD, per germline. The V segment lost 7 bases and the J segment 4 bases; nucleotides outside the gene matches: 11.

This clonotype was seen a single time. The CDR3 end shows no conserved phenylalanine or tryptophan, and so a read error is likely. V gene TRBV11-3 combines with J gene TRBJ2-3; the D is unclear. The CDR3 sequence is 17 residues long. Germline CDR1 and CDR2: SGHNT and YENEEA. V lost 0 bases to trimming and J lost 4 bases, with 17 bases between them. For the CDR3, the DNA is TGTGCCAGCAGCTTAGAGGGTGTACTTGCCCCCCCAGATACGCAGTATTAT. It yields the protein CASSLEGVLAPPDTQYY.

A remark on this clonotype: It may be a read error: a sequence one base away is much more abundant. J is TRBJ1-5 and V is TRBV7-9, with D tentatively TRBD1 (6 bases). Germline V gene sequence: CDR1 SEHNR, CDR2 FQNEAQ (reference sequence). The CDR3 sequence is 16 residues long. For the CDR3, the DNA is TGTGCCAACAGCTTAAGCACAGGGAATAGCAATCAGCCCCAGCATTTT. Translation gives CANSLSTGNSNQPQHF.

The chain has TRBV2 and TRBJ1-1, with 7 positions matching TRBD1. J lost 4 bases, V lost 6 bases, and 8 bases had no gene match. The CDR3 is 14 amino acids. The germline V gene encodes CDR1 SNHLY and CDR2 FYNNEI. The CDR3 DNA reads TGTGCCAGCAGGATGGGACAGATGAGCACTGAAGCTTTCTTT. As protein: CASRMGQMSTEAFF.